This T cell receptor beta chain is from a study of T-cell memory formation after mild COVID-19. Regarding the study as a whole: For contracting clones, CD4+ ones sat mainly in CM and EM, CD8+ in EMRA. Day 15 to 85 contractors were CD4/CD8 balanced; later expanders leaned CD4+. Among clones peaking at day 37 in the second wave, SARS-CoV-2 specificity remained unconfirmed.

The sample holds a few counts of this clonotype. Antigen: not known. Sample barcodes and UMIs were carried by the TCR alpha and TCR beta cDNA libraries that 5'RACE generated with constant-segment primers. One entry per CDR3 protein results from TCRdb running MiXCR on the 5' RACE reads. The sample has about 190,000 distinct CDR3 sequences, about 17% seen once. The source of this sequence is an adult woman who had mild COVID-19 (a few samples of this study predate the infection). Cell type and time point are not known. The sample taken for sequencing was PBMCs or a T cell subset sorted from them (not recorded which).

The CDR3 nucleotides are TGTGCAAGTCGCCCGGGACAGTCCGGGGCCGGGGAGCTGTTTTTT. Protein product: CASRPGQSGAGELFF. The genes are TRBV12-2 and TRBJ2-2; the table gives TRBD1 as D, unverified against the DNA. TRBV12-2 is classified as a pseudogene. CDR3 length: 15 residues.